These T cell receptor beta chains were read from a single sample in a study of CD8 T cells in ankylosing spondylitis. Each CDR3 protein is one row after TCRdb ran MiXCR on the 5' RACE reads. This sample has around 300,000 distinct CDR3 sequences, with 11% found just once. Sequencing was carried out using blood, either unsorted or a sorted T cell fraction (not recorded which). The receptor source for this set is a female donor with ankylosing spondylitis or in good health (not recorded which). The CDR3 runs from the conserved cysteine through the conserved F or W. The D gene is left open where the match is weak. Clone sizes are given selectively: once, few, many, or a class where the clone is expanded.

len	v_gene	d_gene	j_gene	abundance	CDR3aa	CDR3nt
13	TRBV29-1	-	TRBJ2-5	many	CSVDSPRQETQYF	TGCAGCGTTGATTCCCCCAGGCAAGAGACCCAGTACTTC
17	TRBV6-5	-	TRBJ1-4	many	CASSFMAGAITNEKLFF	TGTGCCAGCAGTTTTATGGCGGGGGCAATAACTAATGAAAAACTGTTTTTT
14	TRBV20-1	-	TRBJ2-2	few	CSASRAQGAGELFF	TGCAGTGCTAGTCGGGCCCAGGGTGCCGGGGAGCTGTTTTTT
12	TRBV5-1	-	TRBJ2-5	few	CASSLGDETQYF	TGCGCCAGCAGCTTAGGGGACGAGACCCAGTACTTC
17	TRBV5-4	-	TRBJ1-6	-	CASSHWSGGGRDSPLHF	TGTGCCAGCAGCCATTGGTCGGGAGGAGGGCGGGATTCACCCCTCCACTTT
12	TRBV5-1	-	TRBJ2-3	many	CASSLEGVMQYF	TGCGCCAGCAGCTTGGAAGGGGTTATGCAGTATTTT
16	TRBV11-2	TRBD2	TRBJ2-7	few	CASTPNVAGVSYEQYF	TGTGCCAGCACCCCAAACGTAGCGGGAGTTTCCTACGAGCAGTACTTC
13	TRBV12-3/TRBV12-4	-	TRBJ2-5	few	CASRRALGETQYF	TGTGCCTCAAGGCGGGCCTTAGGAGAGACCCAGTACTTC
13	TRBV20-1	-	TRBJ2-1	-	CSGGWDLGHEQFF	TGCAGTGGCGGATGGGACCTCGGCCATGAGCAGTTCTTC
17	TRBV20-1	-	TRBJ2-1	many	CSEEGRPSEVGGYEQFF	TGCAGTGAGGAGGGGCGGCCTAGCGAGGTGGGAGGTTATGAGCAGTTCTTC
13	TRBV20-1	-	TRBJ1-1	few	CSAREAWDTEAFF	TGCAGTGCTAGAGAGGCCTGGGACACTGAAGCTTTCTTT
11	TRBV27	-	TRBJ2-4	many	CASGRVNIQYF	TGTGCCAGTGGCAGGGTCAACATTCAGTACTTC
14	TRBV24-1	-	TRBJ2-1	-	CATSGSGSYNEQFF	TGTGCCACCAGTGGAAGCGGCTCCTACAATGAGCAGTTCTTC
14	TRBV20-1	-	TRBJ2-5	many	CSERDSTMVVPQYF	TGCAGTGAGAGGGACTCCACCATGGTGGTTCCCCAGTACTTC
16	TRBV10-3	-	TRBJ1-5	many	CAISESRGPSNQPQHF	TGTGCCATCAGTGAGTCGAGAGGTCCGAGCAATCAGCCCCAGCATTTT
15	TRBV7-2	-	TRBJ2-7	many	CASSLVGTEPYEQYF	TGTGCCAGCAGCTTAGTAGGGACGGAACCCTACGAGCAGTACTTC
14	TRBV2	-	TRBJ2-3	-	CASSELQGRDTQYF	TGTGCCAGCAGTGAGCTCCAGGGGAGGGATACGCAGTATTTT
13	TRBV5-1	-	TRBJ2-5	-	CASRPASQETQYF	TGCGCCAGCAGACCAGCCAGCCAAGAGACCCAGTACTTC
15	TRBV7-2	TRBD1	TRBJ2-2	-	CASSDRATNTGELFF	TGTGCCAGCTCTGACAGGGCTACGAACACCGGGGAGCTGTTTTTT
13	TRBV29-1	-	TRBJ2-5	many	CSAKGGKGETQYF	TGCAGCGCCAAGGGGGGAAAAGGAGAGACCCAGTACTTC
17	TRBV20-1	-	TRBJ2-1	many	CSATTSGIQSSYNEQFF	TGCAGTGCTACTACGTCGGGGATCCAGAGCTCCTACAATGAGCAGTTCTTC
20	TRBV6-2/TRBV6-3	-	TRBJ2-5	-	CASSYSKALEGAGLMETQYF	TGTGCCAGCAGTTACTCGAAAGCTCTGGAGGGGGCCGGGCTGATGGAGACCCAGTACTTC
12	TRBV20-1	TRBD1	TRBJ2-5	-	CSALDRGETQYF	TGCAGTGCTTTGGACAGGGGAGAGACCCAGTACTTC
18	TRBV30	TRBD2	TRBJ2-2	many	CAWTPLPGLAENTGELFF	TGTGCCTGGACACCGCTTCCGGGACTAGCGGAGAACACCGGGGAGCTGTTTTTT
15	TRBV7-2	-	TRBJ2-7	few	CASSQRWLRAHEQYF	TGTGCCAGCAGCCAAAGATGGCTCAGGGCCCACGAGCAGTACTTC
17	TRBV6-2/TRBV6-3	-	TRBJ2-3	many	CASSYSPGSGGRDTQYF	TGTGCCAGCAGTTACTCCCCCGGGAGCGGAGGGAGGGATACGCAGTATTTT
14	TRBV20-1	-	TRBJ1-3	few	CSAPGLSSGNTIYF	TGCAGTGCCCCCGGGCTTAGCTCTGGAAACACCATATATTTT
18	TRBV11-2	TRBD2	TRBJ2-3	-	CASSLYPSGRAWTDTQYF	TGTGCCAGCAGCTTATATCCTAGCGGGAGGGCCTGGACAGATACGCAGTATTTT
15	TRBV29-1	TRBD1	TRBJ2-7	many	CSVEIRGQGAYEQYF	TGCAGCGTTGAAATCCGTGGACAGGGGGCTTACGAGCAGTACTTC
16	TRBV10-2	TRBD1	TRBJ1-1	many	CASRRGQALHSTEAFF	TGCGCCAGCAGACGAGGACAGGCTCTGCATAGCACTGAAGCTTTCTTT
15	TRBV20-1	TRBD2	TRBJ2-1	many	CSAGDLAGVNNEQFF	TGCAGTGCTGGTGACCTAGCGGGAGTGAACAATGAGCAGTTCTTC
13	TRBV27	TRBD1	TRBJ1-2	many	CASSWGQFYGYTF	TGTGCCAGCAGTTGGGGACAGTTCTATGGCTACACCTTC
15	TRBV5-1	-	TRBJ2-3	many	CASSLAPSGTDTQYF	TGCGCCAGCAGCTTGGCTCCTAGCGGCACAGATACGCAGTATTTT